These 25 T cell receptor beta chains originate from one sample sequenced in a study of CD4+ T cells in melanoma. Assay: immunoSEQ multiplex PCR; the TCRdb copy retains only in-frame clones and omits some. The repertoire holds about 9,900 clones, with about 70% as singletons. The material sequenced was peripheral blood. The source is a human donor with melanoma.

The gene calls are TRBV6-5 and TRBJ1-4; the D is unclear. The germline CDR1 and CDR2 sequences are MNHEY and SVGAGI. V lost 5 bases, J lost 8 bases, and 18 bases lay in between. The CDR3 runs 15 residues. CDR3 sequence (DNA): TGTGCCAGCAGTAGCGGTCAACCCGGAGGGGAAAAACTGTTTTTT. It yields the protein CASSSGQPGGEKLFF.

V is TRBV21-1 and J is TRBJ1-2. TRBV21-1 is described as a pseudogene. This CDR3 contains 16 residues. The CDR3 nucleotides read TGTGCCAGCAGAACCGGGGGGACGGATCGGTCTATGCGTTACACCTTC. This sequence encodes CASRTGGTDRSMRYTF.

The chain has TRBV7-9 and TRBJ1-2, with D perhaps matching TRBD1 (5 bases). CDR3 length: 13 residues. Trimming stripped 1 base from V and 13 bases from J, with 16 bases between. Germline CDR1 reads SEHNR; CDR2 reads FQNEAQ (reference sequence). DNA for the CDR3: TGTGCCAGCAGCTTAGACGACAGTACGCCGCTCACCTTC. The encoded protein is CASSLDDSTPLTF.

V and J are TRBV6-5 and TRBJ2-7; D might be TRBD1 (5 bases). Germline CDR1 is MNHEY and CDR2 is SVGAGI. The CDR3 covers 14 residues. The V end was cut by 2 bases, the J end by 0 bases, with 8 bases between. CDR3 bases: TGTGCCAGCAGTTACAGGGGATTCTCCTACGAGCAGTACTTC. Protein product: CASSYRGFSYEQYF.

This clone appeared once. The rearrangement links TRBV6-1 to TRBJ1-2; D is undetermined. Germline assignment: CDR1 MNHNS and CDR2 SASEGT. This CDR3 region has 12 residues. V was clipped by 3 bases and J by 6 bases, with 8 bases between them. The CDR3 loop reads CASSEEGHGYTF. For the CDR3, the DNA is TGTGCCAGCAGTGAGGAGGGCCATGGCTACACCTTC.

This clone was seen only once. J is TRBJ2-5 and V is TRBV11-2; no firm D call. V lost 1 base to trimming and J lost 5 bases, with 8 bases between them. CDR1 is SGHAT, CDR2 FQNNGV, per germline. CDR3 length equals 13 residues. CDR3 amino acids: CASSLVGLETQYF. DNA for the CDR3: TGTGCCAGCAGCTTAGTTGGGTTGGAGACCCAGTACTTC.

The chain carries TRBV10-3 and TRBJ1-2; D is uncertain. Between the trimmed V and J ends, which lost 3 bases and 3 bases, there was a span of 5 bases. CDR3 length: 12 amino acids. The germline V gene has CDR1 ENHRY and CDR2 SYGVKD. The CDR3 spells CAISETDYGYTF. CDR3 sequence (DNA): TGTGCCATCAGTGAAACGGACTATGGCTACACCTTC.

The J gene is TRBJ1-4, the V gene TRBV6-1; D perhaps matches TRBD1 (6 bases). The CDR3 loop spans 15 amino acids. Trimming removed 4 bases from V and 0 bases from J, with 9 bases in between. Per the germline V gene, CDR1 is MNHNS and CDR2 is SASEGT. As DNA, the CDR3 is TGTGCCAGCAGTGGGGGACATGCAACTAATGAAAAACTGTTTTTT. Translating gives CASSGGHATNEKLFF.

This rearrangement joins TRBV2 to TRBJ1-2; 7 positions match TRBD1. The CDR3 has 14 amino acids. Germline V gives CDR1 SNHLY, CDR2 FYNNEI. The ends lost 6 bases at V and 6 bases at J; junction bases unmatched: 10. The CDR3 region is CASSNREGAHGYTF. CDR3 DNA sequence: TGTGCCAGCAGCAACAGGGAGGGGGCGCATGGCTACACCTTC.

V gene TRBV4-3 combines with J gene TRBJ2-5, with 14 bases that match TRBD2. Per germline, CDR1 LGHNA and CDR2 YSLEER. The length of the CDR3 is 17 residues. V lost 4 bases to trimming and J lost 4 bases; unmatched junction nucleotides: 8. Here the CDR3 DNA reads TGCGCCAGCAGCCCCACCGGACTAGCGGGGGGCAGAGAGACCCAGTACTTC. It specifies CASSPTGLAGGRETQYF.

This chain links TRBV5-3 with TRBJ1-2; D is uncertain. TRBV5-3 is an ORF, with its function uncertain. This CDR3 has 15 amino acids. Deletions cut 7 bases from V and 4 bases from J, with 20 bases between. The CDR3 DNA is TGTGCCAGATGGTGGCTGGTGAGAAAGACCTATGGCTACACCTTC. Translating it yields CARWWLVRKTYGYTF.

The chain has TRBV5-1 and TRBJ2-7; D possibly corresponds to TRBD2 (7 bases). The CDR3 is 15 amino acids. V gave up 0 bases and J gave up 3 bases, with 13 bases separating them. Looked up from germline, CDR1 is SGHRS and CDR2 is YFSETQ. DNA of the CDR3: TGCGCCAGCAGCTTGGCCGGGGGGCCCGGCTACGAGCAGTACTTC. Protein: CASSLAGGPGYEQYF. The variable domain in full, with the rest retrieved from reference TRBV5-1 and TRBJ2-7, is KAGVTQTPRYLIKTRGQQVTLSCSPISGHRSVSWYQQTPGQGLQFLFEYFSETQRNKGNFPGRFSGRQFSNSRSEMNVSTLELGDSALYLCASSLAGGPGYEQYFGPGTRLTVT.

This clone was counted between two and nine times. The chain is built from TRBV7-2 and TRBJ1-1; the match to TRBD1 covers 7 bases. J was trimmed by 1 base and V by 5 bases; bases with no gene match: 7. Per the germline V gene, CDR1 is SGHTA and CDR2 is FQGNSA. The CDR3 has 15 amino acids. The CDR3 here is CASSQRQGKNTEAFF. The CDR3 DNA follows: TGTGCCAGCAGCCAGAGACAGGGCAAGAACACTGAAGCTTTCTTT.

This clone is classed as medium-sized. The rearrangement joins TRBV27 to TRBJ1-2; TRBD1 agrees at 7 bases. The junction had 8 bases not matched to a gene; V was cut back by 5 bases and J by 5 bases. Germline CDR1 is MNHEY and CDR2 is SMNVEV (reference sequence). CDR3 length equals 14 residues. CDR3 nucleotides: TGTGCCAGCAGTCCCCAAGACAGGGTGTATGGCTACACCTTC. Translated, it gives CASSPQDRVYGYTF.

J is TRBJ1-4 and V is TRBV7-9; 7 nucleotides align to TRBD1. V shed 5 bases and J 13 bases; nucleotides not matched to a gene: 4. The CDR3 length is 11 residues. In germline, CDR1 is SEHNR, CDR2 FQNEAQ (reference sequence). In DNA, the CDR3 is TGTGCCAGCAGCGTTCAGGGGGTACTGTTTTTT. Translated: CASSVQGVLFF. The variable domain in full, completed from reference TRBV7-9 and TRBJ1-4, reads DTGVSQNPRHKITKRGQNVTFRCDPISEHNRLYWYRQTLGQGPEFLTYFQNEAQLEKSRLLSDRFSAERPKGSFSTLEIQRTEQGDSAMYLCASSVQGVLFFGSGTQLSVL.

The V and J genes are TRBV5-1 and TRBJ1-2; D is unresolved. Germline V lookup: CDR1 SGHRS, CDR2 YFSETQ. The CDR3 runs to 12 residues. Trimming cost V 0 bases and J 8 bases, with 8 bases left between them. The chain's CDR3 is CASSLDGKGYTF. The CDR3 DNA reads TGCGCCAGCAGCTTGGATGGGAAGGGCTACACCTTC.

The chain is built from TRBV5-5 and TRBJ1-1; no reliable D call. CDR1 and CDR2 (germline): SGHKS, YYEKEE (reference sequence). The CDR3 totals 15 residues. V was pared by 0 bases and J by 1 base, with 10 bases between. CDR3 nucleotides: TGTGCCAGCAGCTTGGGGCCGACGGAGAACACTGAAGCTTTCTTT. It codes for CASSLGPTENTEAFF.

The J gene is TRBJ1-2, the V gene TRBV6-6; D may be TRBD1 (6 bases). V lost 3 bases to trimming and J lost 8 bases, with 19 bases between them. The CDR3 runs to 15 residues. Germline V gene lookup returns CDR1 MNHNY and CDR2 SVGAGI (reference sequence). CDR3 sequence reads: CASSYSLGGAEGYTF. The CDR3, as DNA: TGTGCCAGCAGTTATAGTCTCGGGGGGGCTGAGGGCTACACCTTC.

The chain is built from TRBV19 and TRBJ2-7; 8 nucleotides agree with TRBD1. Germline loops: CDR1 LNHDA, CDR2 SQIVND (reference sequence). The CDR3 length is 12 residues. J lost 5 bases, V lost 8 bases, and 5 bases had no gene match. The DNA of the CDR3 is TGTGCCAGTTCCTTGACAGGGGACGAGCAGTACTTC. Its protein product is CASSLTGDEQYF.

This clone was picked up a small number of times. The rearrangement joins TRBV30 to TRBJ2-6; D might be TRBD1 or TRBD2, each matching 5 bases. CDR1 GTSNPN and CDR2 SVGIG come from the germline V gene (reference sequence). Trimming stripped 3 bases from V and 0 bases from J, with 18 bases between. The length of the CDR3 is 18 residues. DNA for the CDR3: TGTGCCTGGAGGGTAACAGCTGGGGGTATCTCTGGGGCCAACGTCCTGACTTTC. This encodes CAWRVTAGGISGANVLTF.

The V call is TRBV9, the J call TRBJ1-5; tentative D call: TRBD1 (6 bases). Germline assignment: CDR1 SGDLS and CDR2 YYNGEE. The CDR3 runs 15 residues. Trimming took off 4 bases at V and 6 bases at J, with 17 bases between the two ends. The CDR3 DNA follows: TGTGCCAGCAGCCCCAGCGGGGGGGGCGGTCAGCCCCAGCATTTT. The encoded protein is CASSPSGGGGQPQHF.

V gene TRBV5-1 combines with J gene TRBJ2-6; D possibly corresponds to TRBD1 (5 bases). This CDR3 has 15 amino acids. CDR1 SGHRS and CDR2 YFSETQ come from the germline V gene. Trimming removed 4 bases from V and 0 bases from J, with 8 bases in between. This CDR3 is CASSQGHSGANVLTF. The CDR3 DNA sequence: TGCGCCAGCAGCCAAGGACACTCTGGGGCCAACGTCCTGACTTTC. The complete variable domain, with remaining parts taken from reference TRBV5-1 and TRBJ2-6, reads KAGVTQTPRYLIKTRGQQVTLSCSPISGHRSVSWYQQTPGQGLQFLFEYFSETQRNKGNFPGRFSGRQFSNSRSEMNVSTLELGDSALYLCASSQGHSGANVLTFGAGSRLTVL.

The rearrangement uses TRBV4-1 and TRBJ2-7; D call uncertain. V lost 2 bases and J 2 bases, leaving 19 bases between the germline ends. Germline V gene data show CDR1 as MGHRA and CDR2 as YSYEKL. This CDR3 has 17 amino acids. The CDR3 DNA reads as TGCGCCAGCAGCCAACCCCAAACGACTCTCAACCCCTACGAGCAGTACTTC. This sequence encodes CASSQPQTTLNPYEQYF.

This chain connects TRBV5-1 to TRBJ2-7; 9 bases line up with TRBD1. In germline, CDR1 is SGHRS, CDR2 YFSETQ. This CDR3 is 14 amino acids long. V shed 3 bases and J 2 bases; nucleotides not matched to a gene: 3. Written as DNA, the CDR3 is TGCGCCAGCAGCTCGGGACAGGGCACCTACGAGCAGTACTTC. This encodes CASSSGQGTYEQYF.

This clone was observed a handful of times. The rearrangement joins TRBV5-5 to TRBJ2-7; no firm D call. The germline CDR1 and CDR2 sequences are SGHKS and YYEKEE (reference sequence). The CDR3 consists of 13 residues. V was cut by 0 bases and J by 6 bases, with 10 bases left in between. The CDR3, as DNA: TGTGCCAGCAGCTTGGTAGGGCGCGCCGAGCAGTACTTC. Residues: CASSLVGRAEQYF.